This is a list of T cell receptor beta chains from one sample in a study of shared clonotypes between healthy human individuals. The table came from immunoSEQ multiplex PCR; TCRdb's copy has only in-frame clones and leaves some out. The table shows a few million clones, with over 85% occurring only once. Input material: naive CD4+ T cells sorted from blood. These receptors originate from a man aged 18 to 30 in good health. Each CDR3 is given with its conserved first and last residue. The D gene is left open where the match is weak. The size field is filled for only some rows; it gives once, few, many or a size class.

CDR3 DNA: TGTGCCACCCAACGAATGGGAGGGAAGGTCGGCGGGGAGCTGTTTTTT
CDR3 protein: CATQRMGGKVGGELFF
V gene: TRBV10-3
J gene: TRBJ2-2
clone size: .
D gene: TRBD2

CDR3 DNA: TGTGCCATCAGTGAAAGGCAAGCGGGCCCCACAGATACGCAGTATTTT
CDR3 protein: CAISERQAGPTDTQYF
V gene: TRBV10-3
J gene: TRBJ2-3
clone size: .
D gene: .

CDR3 DNA: TGTGCCAGCAGCGCCGAACAGGGGAGGGATAACATTCAGTACTTC
CDR3 protein: CASSAEQGRDNIQYF
V gene: TRBV9
J gene: TRBJ2-4
clone size: .
D gene: .

CDR3 DNA: TGTGCCAGCAGCGTAGCTGAAGCTTTCTTT
CDR3 protein: CASSVAEAFF
V gene: TRBV9
J gene: TRBJ1-1
clone size: few
D gene: .

CDR3 DNA: TGTGCCAGCAGCTTCGGTATGAAAATTGGCTACACCTTC
CDR3 protein: CASSFGMKIGYTF
V gene: TRBV7-9
J gene: TRBJ1-2
clone size: .
D gene: .

CDR3 DNA: TGTGCCAGCAGCTTAGGGGGGCAGGCTAGCAATCAGCCCCAGCATTTT
CDR3 protein: CASSLGGQASNQPQHF
V gene: TRBV7-8
J gene: TRBJ1-5
clone size: .
D gene: .

CDR3 DNA: TGTGCCAGCAGCTCCGCTAGCGGAAGCTCCTACAATGAGCAGTTCTTC
CDR3 protein: CASSSASGSSYNEQFF
V gene: TRBV5-6
J gene: TRBJ2-1
clone size: .
D gene: TRBD2

CDR3 DNA: TGTGCCAGCAGCCTGGTAACTAGCCCCGTCGGTGAGCAGTTCTTC
CDR3 protein: CASSLVTSPVGEQFF
V gene: TRBV7-2
J gene: TRBJ2-1
clone size: once
D gene: .

CDR3 DNA: TGTGCCAGCAGCAAGAGAGGACTAGTGCGTGTCGGGGAGCTGTTTTTT
CDR3 protein: CASSKRGLVRVGELFF
V gene: TRBV21-1
J gene: TRBJ2-2
clone size: .
D gene: .

CDR3 DNA: TGTGCCAGCCGGTCCGGGACAGGGATGGGGGTCCATTCACCCCTCCACTTT
CDR3 protein: CASRSGTGMGVHSPLHF
V gene: TRBV2
J gene: TRBJ1-6
clone size: .
D gene: TRBD1

CDR3 DNA: TGTGCCAGCAGTGAGCTAGCGGGAGTACTCAATGAGCAGTTCTTC
CDR3 protein: CASSELAGVLNEQFF
V gene: TRBV6-1
J gene: TRBJ2-1
clone size: once
D gene: TRBD2

CDR3 DNA: TGTGCTAGCAGCCGATCGACAGGGACGATATCCTACGAGCAGTACTTC
CDR3 protein: CASSRSTGTISYEQYF
V gene: TRBV7-7
J gene: TRBJ2-7
clone size: .
D gene: TRBD1

CDR3 DNA: TGTGCCTGGAGTGTAGGCCTAGCGCTAGGGGAGCAGTTCTTC
CDR3 protein: CAWSVGLALGEQFF
V gene: TRBV30
J gene: TRBJ2-1
clone size: .
D gene: .

CDR3 DNA: TGTGCCAGCAGACAGGACAGGACAACTAATGAAAAACTGTTTTTT
CDR3 protein: CASRQDRTTNEKLFF
V gene: TRBV6-5
J gene: TRBJ1-4
clone size: .
D gene: TRBD1

CDR3 DNA: TGCGCCAGCAGGTGGGGCGAGATCACCGGGGAGCTGTTTTTT
CDR3 protein: CASRWGEITGELFF
V gene: TRBV5-1
J gene: TRBJ2-2
clone size: .
D gene: .

CDR3 DNA: TGTGCCAGCACCCCATCACTAGGGGTAGCGGGAACCGGGGAGCTGTTTTTT
CDR3 protein: CASTPSLGVAGTGELFF
V gene: TRBV7-2
J gene: TRBJ2-2
clone size: .
D gene: TRBD2

CDR3 DNA: TGTGCCAGCTGCGAAACGTCTGGAGGGGATACGCAGTATTTT
CDR3 protein: CASCETSGGDTQYF
V gene: TRBV2
J gene: TRBJ2-3
clone size: .
D gene: .

CDR3 DNA: TGCGCCAGCAGGGTAGACAGCGGTACCTACGAGCAGTACTTC
CDR3 protein: CASRVDSGTYEQYF
V gene: TRBV10-2
J gene: TRBJ2-7
clone size: .
D gene: .

CDR3 DNA: TGTGCCACCAGCAGAGATCAGAAAGCGGAGCAGTTCTTC
CDR3 protein: CATSRDQKAEQFF
V gene: TRBV15
J gene: TRBJ2-1
clone size: .
D gene: .

CDR3 DNA: TGTGCCAGCAGCTGGGGACGGACAACTAATGAAAAACTGTTTTTT
CDR3 protein: CASSWGRTTNEKLFF
V gene: TRBV11-2
J gene: TRBJ1-4
clone size: .
D gene: .

CDR3 DNA: TGTGCCTGGAGTGTGGGGGTTTTAAATGAAAAACTGTTTTTT
CDR3 protein: CAWSVGVLNEKLFF
V gene: TRBV30
J gene: TRBJ1-4
clone size: .
D gene: .

CDR3 DNA: TGTGCCAGCAGTCCAGGGGGAGGGGGAAACTCCTACGAGCAGTACTTC
CDR3 protein: CASSPGGGGNSYEQYF
V gene: TRBV5-6
J gene: TRBJ2-7
clone size: once
D gene: .

CDR3 DNA: TGCGCCAGCTATCCAGCGGGAGACTCCTACGAGCAGTACTTC
CDR3 protein: CASYPAGDSYEQYF
V gene: TRBV10-2
J gene: TRBJ2-7
clone size: .
D gene: TRBD2

CDR3 DNA: TGCGCCAGCAGCAAGGACAGGGGGAACACTGAAGCTTTCTTT
CDR3 protein: CASSKDRGNTEAFF
V gene: TRBV5-1
J gene: TRBJ1-1
clone size: .
D gene: TRBD1

CDR3 DNA: TGTGCCAGCAGCTTCGGGGACACAGCGGGGAATCAGCCCCAGCATTTT
CDR3 protein: CASSFGDTAGNQPQHF
V gene: TRBV5-8
J gene: TRBJ1-5
clone size: .
D gene: .